These T cell receptor beta chains were read from a single sample in a study of blood T cell repertoires in COVID-19. The repertoire was sequenced with immunoSEQ multiplex PCR; TCRdb's copy has only in-frame clones and lacks some. The sample lists more than 200,000 clones, approximately 89% occurring once. The sample comprised PBMCs or T cells enriched from blood (not recorded which). The origin of the receptors is a woman in her 30s who had been exposed to COVID-19. The CDR3 runs from the conserved cysteine through the conserved F or W. D genes are given only for firm matches.

d_gene: -; j_gene: TRBJ1-5; v_gene: TRBV28; CDR3aa: CASSSRTWEGNQPQHF
d_gene: TRBD1; j_gene: TRBJ2-7; v_gene: TRBV18; CDR3aa: CASSLDRGSYEQYF
d_gene: -; j_gene: TRBJ1-1; v_gene: TRBV27; CDR3aa: CAGRQETNTEAFF
d_gene: -; j_gene: TRBJ2-3; v_gene: TRBV5-4; CDR3aa: CASSFGLATDTQYF
d_gene: -; j_gene: TRBJ2-1; v_gene: TRBV7-8; CDR3aa: CASLLRAGMNNEQFF
d_gene: TRBD1; j_gene: TRBJ2-2; v_gene: TRBV11-2; CDR3aa: CASSLGAGTGGTGELFF
d_gene: TRBD2; j_gene: TRBJ2-3; v_gene: TRBV5-6; CDR3aa: CASTYPGGSGTDTQYF
d_gene: -; j_gene: TRBJ1-5; v_gene: TRBV19; CDR3aa: CASRPKESGYQPQHF
d_gene: TRBD1; j_gene: TRBJ2-1; v_gene: TRBV2; CDR3aa: CASREGQGAYNEQFF
d_gene: -; j_gene: TRBJ1-4; v_gene: TRBV18; CDR3aa: CASSPLVATNEKLFF
d_gene: TRBD1; j_gene: TRBJ2-7; v_gene: TRBV7-9; CDR3aa: CASSLGGQVEQYF
d_gene: -; j_gene: TRBJ1-2; v_gene: TRBV6-5; CDR3aa: CASRAIHGYTF
d_gene: -; j_gene: TRBJ2-7; v_gene: TRBV7-6; CDR3aa: CASSPLAGPYEQYF
d_gene: TRBD1; j_gene: TRBJ1-1; v_gene: TRBV19; CDR3aa: CASRQEGARGTEAFF
d_gene: -; j_gene: TRBJ2-7; v_gene: TRBV7-9; CDR3aa: CASSPRLGRTVGGEQYF
d_gene: TRBD2; j_gene: TRBJ2-1; v_gene: TRBV7-3; CDR3aa: CASSQGGAKLAGEQFF
d_gene: -; j_gene: TRBJ1-1; v_gene: TRBV18; CDR3aa: CASSPGRVWTEAFF
d_gene: -; j_gene: TRBJ2-3; v_gene: TRBV15; CDR3aa: CATSINTDTQYF
d_gene: -; j_gene: TRBJ1-5; v_gene: TRBV2; CDR3aa: CASSRDNSNQPQHF
d_gene: -; j_gene: TRBJ1-2; v_gene: TRBV15; CDR3aa: CATSGRSPAYGYTF
d_gene: TRBD2; j_gene: TRBJ2-1; v_gene: TRBV11-2; CDR3aa: CASSSLAGRSYNEQFF
d_gene: -; j_gene: TRBJ2-1; v_gene: TRBV18; CDR3aa: CASSPLQSALASNEQFF
d_gene: TRBD1; j_gene: TRBJ1-1; v_gene: TRBV7-9; CDR3aa: CALAPRGYTEAFF
d_gene: -; j_gene: TRBJ2-5; v_gene: TRBV24-1; CDR3aa: CATSGERAGQETQYF
d_gene: TRBD1; j_gene: TRBJ1-2; v_gene: TRBV7-9; CDR3aa: CASPDRGFYGYTF
d_gene: -; j_gene: TRBJ1-3; v_gene: TRBV23-1; CDR3aa: CASNRVGGSGNTIYF
d_gene: TRBD1; j_gene: TRBJ2-2; v_gene: TRBV30; CDR3aa: CACSRQGNTGELFF
d_gene: -; j_gene: TRBJ2-7; v_gene: TRBV28; CDR3aa: CASGKRASSYEQYF
d_gene: TRBD1; j_gene: TRBJ2-7; v_gene: TRBV5-4; CDR3aa: CASSFDRDSYEQYF
d_gene: TRBD2; j_gene: TRBJ2-7; v_gene: TRBV5-1; CDR3aa: CASSTSSGRTYEQYF
d_gene: TRBD1; j_gene: TRBJ1-1; v_gene: TRBV11-2; CDR3aa: CASSLRTGGRTEAFF
d_gene: TRBD1; j_gene: TRBJ1-2; v_gene: TRBV5-1; CDR3aa: CASRTGTGDGYTF